This TCR beta chain was identified in a study of cytomegalovirus exposure and HLA in healthy donors. General study results and limits: Only CMV serostatus was available as immune exposure information.

Remarks on this clone: Its antigen is unknown.

PCR used 60 Vbeta primers and 13 Jbeta primers. Clones were sequenced by immunoSEQ multiplex PCR, and TCRdb holds only the in-frame ones, with some missing. The table has fewer than 200,000 clones, less than 90% seen once. The receptor comes from a woman aged 45-65 years in good health and CMV-seropositive. Source material: PBMCs.

The CDR3 DNA reads as TGTGCCAGCAGCGCCGAACTAGCGGCGAGCACAGATACGCAGTATTTT. This encodes CASSAELAASTDTQYF. This chain uses TRBV7-8 with TRBJ2-3, with TRBD2 identical over 8 bases. The trim removed 5 bases at V and 0 bases at J, leaving 7 bases unmatched. Per germline, CDR1 SGHVS and CDR2 FQNEAQ. This CDR3 spans 16 amino acids. The full variable domain, in which reference TRBV7-8 and TRBJ2-3 provide the parts outside the CDR3, is GAGVSQSPRYKVAKRGQDVALRCDPISGHVSLFWYQQALGQGPEFLTYFQNEAQLDKSGLPSDRFFAERPEGSVSTLKIQRTQQEDSAVYLCASSAELAASTDTQYFGPGTRLTVL.